A selection of T cell receptor beta chains follows, all from one sample in a study of OX40 agonist ivuxolimab in advanced cancers. Measured with immunoSEQ multiplex PCR; TCRdb has only the in-frame clones, and not every one. The data show fewer than 85,000 clones, about 78% seen once. The sample was CD4+ or CD8+ T cells sorted from blood, taken in a trial of the OX40 agonist ivuxolimab. These receptors were collected from an adult with an advanced solid tumor such as melanoma, head and neck, liver or kidney cancer. The CDR3 runs from the conserved cysteine through the conserved F or W. The D gene is left open where the match is weak. Clone size is given for some rows only: seen once, a few or many times, or a class if the clone is expanded.

j_call | v_call | d_call | clone_size | cdr3_aa | cdr3_nt
TRBJ2-7 | TRBV7-3 | TRBD1 | many | CASSLRTGGSYEQYF | TGTGCCAGCAGCTTAAGGACAGGGGGCTCCTACGAGCAGTACTTC
TRBJ2-2 | TRBV5-1 | TRBD1 | - | CASTIQGADTGELFF | TGCGCCAGCACAATACAGGGGGCGGACACCGGGGAGCTGTTTTTT
TRBJ2-7 | TRBV7-9 | TRBD1 | - | CASSPRQGRGYEQYF | TGTGCCAGCAGCCCCCGACAGGGCCGAGGCTACGAGCAGTACTTC
TRBJ1-2 | TRBV19 | - | few | CASTISGARYGYTF | TGTGCCAGTACCATTTCAGGGGCGCGGTATGGCTACACCTTC
TRBJ2-7 | TRBV7-9 | - | once | CASSLAGVYEQYF | TGTGCCAGCAGCTTAGCAGGGGTCTACGAGCAGTACTTC
TRBJ2-3 | TRBV28 | - | few | CASSLGGGLTDTQYF | TGTGCCAGCAGTTTAGGGGGGGGCCTCACAGATACGCAGTATTTT
TRBJ2-1 | TRBV7-6 | - | - | CASRKSGGAYNEQFF | TGTGCCAGCAGAAAGAGCGGAGGGGCCTACAATGAGCAGTTCTTC
TRBJ1-1 | TRBV4-3 | - | - | CASSQVGVQFTAFF | TGCGCCAGCAGCCAAGTTGGGGTTCAATTCACAGCTTTCTTT
TRBJ1-5 | TRBV28 | TRBD1 | - | CASSGDSLNQPQHF | TGTGCCAGCAGTGGGGACAGCCTCAATCAGCCCCAGCATTTT
TRBJ2-7 | TRBV2 | - | - | CASSGRAYEQYF | TGTGCCAGCTCGGGACGGGCCTACGAGCAGTACTTC
TRBJ1-2 | TRBV19 | TRBD1 | - | CASSIRTGENYGYTF | TGTGCCAGTAGTATCCGGACAGGGGAGAACTATGGCTACACCTTC
TRBJ2-7 | TRBV19 | TRBD1 | - | CATRPGQGTYEQYF | TGTGCCACTCGACCGGGACAGGGGACCTACGAGCAGTACTTC
TRBJ1-4 | TRBV19 | - | - | CASSNFRGQGEVLSTNEKLFF | TGTGCCAGTAGCAATTTCAGGGGCCAAGGAGAAGTGTTATCAACTAATGAAAAACTGTTTTTT
TRBJ1-1 | TRBV18 | - | - | CASSLSTLNTEAFF | TGTGCCAGCTCACTATCGACCCTGAACACTGAAGCTTTCTTT
TRBJ1-2 | TRBV7-2 | - | - | CASSLNFLRGDGYTF | TGTGCCAGCAGCTTGAACTTTCTCCGGGGTGATGGCTACACCTTC
TRBJ2-7 | TRBV30 | - | once | CAWSAGIGYEQYF | TGTGCCTGGAGTGCCGGGATAGGCTACGAGCAGTACTTC